Listed here are 27 T cell receptor beta chains from one sample, sequenced in a study of cytomegalovirus exposure and HLA in healthy donors. It was with 60 Vbeta and 13 Jbeta primers that the PCR ran. Clones were sequenced by immunoSEQ multiplex PCR, and TCRdb holds only the in-frame ones, with some missing. The top ten hold roughly 2% of the sample, which has about 180,000 clones, about four fifths seen once. The sample taken for sequencing was PBMCs. These receptors all stem from a woman in her twenties or thirties in good health and CMV-seronegative.

This clone has more than one count but fewer than ten. The chain links TRBV6-4 to TRBJ1-2; 8 positions agree with TRBD1. The CDR3 is made up of 14 amino acids. CDR1 and CDR2 (germline): MRHNA, SNTAGT. V shed 6 bases, J shed 6 bases, and the junction held 9 bases outside the gene matches. The CDR3 loop reads CASSTGGIIHGYTF. The DNA for the CDR3 is TGTGCCAGCAGCACAGGGGGGATAATCCATGGCTACACCTTC.

The chain employs TRBV6-1 and TRBJ1-6; D might be TRBD1 (5 bases). Germline CDR1 MNHNS, CDR2 SASEGT. This CDR3 region has 16 residues. V was clipped by 3 bases and J by 6 bases, with 15 bases between them. The CDR3 DNA sequence: TGTGCCAGCAGTGATTTCCACGGGGGGGGTAATTCACCCCTCCACTTT. Translating gives CASSDFHGGGNSPLHF.

The genes are TRBV21-1 and TRBJ1-6; the D call TRBD1 from the table was never checked on the DNA. TRBV21-1 is tagged as a pseudogene. This CDR3 contains 20 residues. The CDR3 DNA is TGTGCCAGCAGCAAATATAAACGAAGGGGGCGATTGCATTATAATTCACCCCTCCACTTT. It specifies CASSKYKRRGRLHYNSPLHF.

The genes are TRBV7-9 and TRBJ1-2; unclear D gene. Germline CDR1 SEHNR, CDR2 FQNEAQ (reference sequence). The CDR3 contains 15 residues. The V end lost 1 base, the J end lost 6 bases, and 15 bases lay between the germline ends. CDR3 DNA sequence: TGTGCCAGCAGCTTAGGCACTATTGTATCACATGGCTACACCTTC. Translating it yields CASSLGTIVSHGYTF.

The V gene is TRBV6-1, the J gene TRBJ1-6; TRBD1 is a possible D gene (5 bases). CDR3 size: 14 residues. Deletions cut 5 bases from V and 3 bases from J, with 8 bases between. CDR1 is MNHNS and CDR2 is SASEGT in the germline V gene. The CDR3 here is CASSQGHYNSPLHF. In DNA form, the CDR3 reads TGTGCCAGCAGTCAGGGCCACTATAATTCACCCCTCCACTTT.

This sequence joins TRBV7-6 and TRBJ1-2; TRBD1 matches 7 bases. The CDR3 consists of 13 residues. In germline, CDR1 is SGHVS, CDR2 FNYEAQ. V was pared by 5 bases and J by 4 bases, with 4 bases of the junction left unmatched. The CDR3 protein is CASSPQGSYGYTF. The CDR3 DNA is TGTGCCAGCAGCCCACAGGGGTCCTATGGCTACACCTTC.

This chain uses TRBV4-3 with TRBJ1-1, with 10 bases lining up with TRBD1. The CDR3 totals 17 residues. From germline, CDR1 is LGHNA and CDR2 YSLEER. Unmatched junction bases numbered 8, after V lost 4 bases and J lost 0 bases. The CDR3 bases are TGCGCCAGCAGCCCGGGACAGGGGACCCCCCTGAACACTGAAGCTTTCTTT. Its translation: CASSPGQGTPLNTEAFF.

The chain employs TRBV12-2 and TRBJ1-5; TRBD1 is the table's D call and was not checked against the DNA. TRBV12-2 is a pseudogene. The CDR3 loop spans 17 amino acids. CDR3 sequence: CASRLAGTGKCNQPQHF. CDR3 in DNA: TGTGCAAGTCGCTTAGCGGGGACAGGGAAGTGCAATCAGCCCCAGCATTTT.

CDR3 coding DNA: TGCGCCAGCAGCAGGGCCGGGACAGGGCAATCTGGCTACACCTTC. Its protein is CASSRAGTGQSGYTF. The chain uses TRBV4-1 and TRBJ1-2, with TRBD1 identical over 9 bases. Germline assignment: CDR1 MGHRA and CDR2 YSYEKL. Trimming removed 5 bases from V and 7 bases from J; junction bases left unmatched: 11. The CDR3 covers 15 residues.

The chain uses TRBV5-6 and TRBJ1-6, with 8 positions matching TRBD1. Per germline, CDR1 SGHDT and CDR2 YYEEEE. V shed 3 bases, J shed 9 bases, and the junction held 5 bases outside the gene matches. The CDR3 loop spans 14 amino acids. In DNA, the CDR3 is TGTGCCAGCAGCTCGGACAGGGTTAGTTCACCCCTCCACTTT. Translation gives CASSSDRVSSPLHF.

This clone was recorded once. The chain is built from TRBV9 and TRBJ2-1, with TRBD2 identical over 8 bases. Per germline, CDR1 SGDLS and CDR2 YYNGEE. V lost 0 bases to trimming and J lost 4 bases; unmatched junction nucleotides: 6. This CDR3 region has 16 residues. CDR3 nucleotide sequence: TGTGCCAGCAGCGTAGGGACGGGGGGGCTGTACAATGAGCAGTTCTTC. This encodes CASSVGTGGLYNEQFF.

This sequence joins TRBV7-3 and TRBJ2-3; 7 bases fit TRBD2. The J segment lost 2 bases and the V segment lost 2 bases, leaving 7 bases of the junction unmatched. The CDR3 loop spans 16 amino acids. Germline loops: CDR1 SGHTA, CDR2 FQGTGA. The CDR3 sequence is CASSLGNSGSTDTQYF. CDR3 DNA: TGTGCCAGCAGCTTAGGTAATAGCGGGTCCACAGATACGCAGTATTTT.

This chain uses TRBV9 with TRBJ1-5; 7 bases fit TRBD1. Per the germline V gene, CDR1 is SGDLS and CDR2 is YYNGEE. The ends lost 3 bases at V and 0 bases at J; junction bases unmatched: 3. The CDR3 has 15 residues. CDR3 in DNA: TGTGCCAGCAGCGAACAGGGGTATAGCAATCAGCCCCAGCATTTT. Encoded protein: CASSEQGYSNQPQHF.

The V and J genes are TRBV6-5 and TRBJ1-4; no clear D gene. Germline loops: CDR1 MNHEY, CDR2 SVGAGI. This CDR3 is 14 amino acids long. V lost 2 bases, J lost 12 bases, and 16 bases lay in between. The DNA of the CDR3 is TGTGCCAGCAGTTACGGGGTGGAGGACCAAGAACTGTTTTTT. Residues: CASSYGVEDQELFF.

This clone was observed a single time. The V and J genes are TRBV9 and TRBJ2-3; no clear D. Trimming took 2 bases from V and 1 from J, leaving 11 bases between them. The CDR3 extends over 15 amino acids. Germline CDR1 SGDLS, CDR2 YYNGEE. CDR3 residues: CASSVSAAGTDTQYF. CDR3 DNA sequence: TGTGCCAGCAGCGTTTCCGCGGCAGGCACAGATACGCAGTATTTT.

This sequence joins TRBV5-1 and TRBJ2-1; TRBD2 aligns across 12 bases. Per the germline V gene, CDR1 is SGHRS and CDR2 is YFSETQ. Germline trimming cut 0 bases from V and 3 bases from J; bases unmatched to any gene: 1. The CDR3 contains 16 residues. CDR3 loop: CASSLAGLAGYNEQFF. The CDR3 nucleotides read TGCGCCAGCAGCTTGGCGGGACTAGCGGGCTACAATGAGCAGTTCTTC.

V and J are TRBV4-1 and TRBJ2-4; 15 bases align to TRBD2. Losses at the gene ends were 4 bases for V and 0 bases for J; bases not matched to a gene: 4. In germline, CDR1 is MGHRA, CDR2 YSYEKL. The CDR3 runs 18 residues. CDR3: CASSPGLAGGVAKNIQYF. The CDR3 DNA reads as TGCGCCAGCAGCCCCGGACTAGCGGGGGGGGTAGCCAAAAACATTCAGTACTTC.

The chain carries TRBV19 and TRBJ1-2, with D perhaps TRBD1 (5 bases). CDR3 length: 16 amino acids. Per the germline V gene, CDR1 is LNHDA and CDR2 is SQIVND (reference sequence). Deletions cut 5 bases from V and 2 bases from J, with 18 bases between. The CDR3: CASSSLLGGTNYGYTF. As DNA, the CDR3 is TGTGCCAGTAGTTCTCTCCTTGGAGGGACCAACTATGGCTACACCTTC.

This chain links TRBV15 with TRBJ1-2, with 9 bases identical to TRBD1. This CDR3 spans 14 amino acids. Looked up from germline, CDR1 is LNHNV and CDR2 is YYDKDF (reference sequence). Trimming cost V 0 bases and J 8 bases; bases outside gene matches: 4. This chain's CDR3 is CATSRDQGQGGYTF. The CDR3 nucleotides are TGTGCCACCAGCAGAGATCAGGGACAGGGCGGCTACACCTTC.

In regard to this clone: Other nucleotide sequences from this sample produce the same CDR3. V and J are TRBV19 and TRBJ1-5; the D is unclear. V gave up 3 bases and J gave up 4 bases, with 7 bases separating them. The CDR3 runs 13 residues. In germline, CDR1 is LNHDA, CDR2 SQIVND (reference sequence). For the CDR3, the DNA is TGTGCCAGTAGTATTCCGGGTAATCAGCCCCAGCATTTT. It codes for CASSIPGNQPQHF.

The chain links TRBV18 to TRBJ2-2; 7 nucleotides agree with TRBD1. J lost 10 bases, V lost 4 bases, and 15 bases had no gene match. In germline, CDR1 is KGHSH, CDR2 LQKENI. This CDR3 is built from 16 residues. The CDR3 DNA reads TGTGCCAGCTCACTAGGGGGCAGGAGGAGTCTCTTGGAGCTGTTTTTT. The encoded protein is CASSLGGRRSLLELFF. Looking up the rest from reference TRBV18 and TRBJ2-2 gives the full variable domain: NAGVMQNPRHLVRRRGQEARLRCSPMKGHSHVYWYRQLPEEGLKFMVYLQKENIIDESGMPKERFSAEFPKEGPSILRIQQVVRGDSAAYFCASSLGGRRSLLELFFGEGSRLTVL.

V and J are TRBV7-9 and TRBJ1-2, with 7 bases that match TRBD1. Germline lookup yields CDR1 SEHNR and CDR2 FQNEAQ (reference sequence). Trimming took 5 bases from V and 3 from J; bases not matched to a gene: 15. CDR3 size: 17 residues. CDR3 bases: TGTGCCAGCAGCCGTTATTCATCGACAGGGATTGACTATGGCTACACCTTC. This codes for CASSRYSSTGIDYGYTF.

This clone was counted a single time. The chain uses TRBV27 and TRBJ1-2; 7 nucleotides align to TRBD1. With 4 bases clipped from V and 4 bases from J, the junction kept 6 bases outside the gene matches. The CDR3 has 14 amino acids. Germline V gene data show CDR1 as MNHEY and CDR2 as SMNVEV (reference sequence). CDR3 nucleotides: TGTGCCAGCAGTTCCTCGGGACAGATCTATGGCTACACCTTC. This sequence encodes CASSSSGQIYGYTF.

The V and J genes are TRBV18 and TRBJ2-5, with 8 bases fitting TRBD1. V lost 3 bases and J lost 4; bases outside the gene matches: 7. Germline CDR1 KGHSH, CDR2 LQKENI. This CDR3 is built from 15 residues. The DNA for the CDR3 is TGTGCCAGCTCACCGCAGGGGGCACAGGGAGAGACCCAGTACTTC. Translating it yields CASSPQGAQGETQYF.

In this sample, this clone turned up a few times. V gene TRBV29-1 combines with J gene TRBJ2-7, with D possibly TRBD2 on 6 matching bases. The length of the CDR3 is 14 residues. Trimming cost V 3 bases and J 6 bases, with 18 bases left between them. Germline values: CDR1 SQVTM, CDR2 ANQGSEA. The CDR3: CSVEHPGLRSEQYF. In nucleotides, the CDR3 is TGCAGCGTTGAGCACCCGGGACTCCGGTCCGAGCAGTACTTC.

V gene TRBV7-8 combines with J gene TRBJ2-5, with 16 bases that match TRBD2. The germline gives CDR1 SGHVS, CDR2 FQNEAQ. CDR3 length: 17 residues. J gave up 5 bases and V 7 bases, and 10 bases lay outside the gene matches. The CDR3 reads CASIKAGLAGGLETQYF. CDR3 coding DNA: TGTGCCAGCATCAAAGCGGGACTAGCGGGGGGGTTGGAGACCCAGTACTTC.

The genes are TRBV6-5 and TRBJ2-7; 9 nucleotides agree with TRBD1. The V gene end was trimmed by 2 bases and the J gene end by 2 bases; junction bases not matched to a gene: 1. CDR1 is MNHEY and CDR2 is SVGAGI in the germline V gene. The length of the CDR3 is 14 residues. The CDR3: CASSYGTGPYEQYF. The DNA for the CDR3 is TGTGCCAGCAGTTACGGGACAGGGCCCTACGAGCAGTACTTC.